A single sample is the source of the 26 T cell receptor beta chains below, sequenced in a study of OX40 agonist ivuxolimab in advanced cancers. Clones were sequenced by immunoSEQ multiplex PCR, and TCRdb holds only the in-frame ones, with some missing. This sample carries approximately 61,000 clones, around 89% of them seen once, and the ten largest clones take 15% to 20%. The sequencing used CD4+ or CD8+ T cells sorted from blood, collected in a trial of the OX40 agonist ivuxolimab. These receptors all stem from an adult with an advanced solid tumor such as melanoma, head and neck, liver or kidney cancer.

This chain connects TRBV28 to TRBJ1-1; the D is unclear. Germline CDR1 MDHEN, CDR2 SYDVKM. The V end was cut by 6 bases, the J end by 6 bases, with 14 bases between. The CDR3 sequence is 13 residues long. The CDR3 here is CASRWALEAEAFF. CDR3 in DNA: TGTGCCAGCAGGTGGGCCCTGGAGGCTGAAGCTTTCTTT.

The gene calls are TRBV2 and TRBJ1-1; a possible D gene is TRBD1 (5 bases). The CDR3 covers 14 residues. Germline-derived CDR1 and CDR2 are SNHLY and FYNNEI. V was clipped by 6 bases and J by 0 bases, with 11 bases between them. CDR3 region: CASSWGILNTEAFF. The DNA for the CDR3 is TGTGCCAGCAGCTGGGGGATTCTGAACACTGAAGCTTTCTTT.

The V gene is TRBV7-6, the J gene TRBJ1-3; D gene unclear. Germline V gene lookup returns CDR1 SGHVS and CDR2 FNYEAQ. Trimming shortened V by 5 bases and J by 0 bases, and 14 bases separated the two germline ends. The CDR3 is 16 amino acids. The CDR3 spells CASSPKTSASGNTIYF. CDR3 nucleotide sequence: TGTGCCAGCAGCCCAAAGACATCGGCCTCTGGAAACACCATATATTTT.

CDR3 in amino acids: CASSVPSGSTTDTQYF. The CDR3 DNA follows: TGTGCCAGCAGTGTTCCTAGCGGGTCGACCACAGATACGCAGTATTTT. This chain connects TRBV6-1 to TRBJ2-3; TRBD2 agrees at 8 bases. The CDR3 has 16 amino acids. Germline V CDR1 and CDR2: MNHNS, SASEGT. After removal of 4 bases from V and 2 bases from J, the junction contained 8 bases not matched to a gene.

This clone was observed a handful of times. This chain joins TRBV7-9 and TRBJ2-1; TRBD2 aligns across 9 bases. CDR3 length equals 17 residues. J lost 10 bases, V lost 1 base, and 14 bases had no gene match. Germline V gene data show CDR1 as SEHNR and CDR2 as FQNEAQ (reference sequence). In DNA form, the CDR3 reads TGTGCCAGCAGCTTAGGGGCCGTGGTAGCGGGAGCAGAGGAGCAGTTCTTC. This codes for CASSLGAVVAGAEEQFF.

The J gene is TRBJ1-1, the V gene TRBV19; D is unclear. The CDR3 extends over 13 amino acids. V lost 5 bases to trimming and J lost 1 base, with 8 bases between them. The germline V gene encodes CDR1 LNHDA and CDR2 SQIVND (reference sequence). In DNA, the CDR3 is TGTGCCAGTAGTGGCTCAGAGAACACTGAAGCTTTCTTT. Its translation is CASSGSENTEAFF.

This chain links TRBV18 with TRBJ2-3; D call uncertain. From germline, CDR1 is KGHSH and CDR2 LQKENI. V was trimmed by 0 bases and J by 0 bases, leaving 7 bases between them. CDR3 length equals 15 residues. This CDR3 reads CASSPPSASTDTQYF. The CDR3 nucleotides read TGTGCCAGCTCACCACCGTCAGCTAGCACAGATACGCAGTATTTT.

The chain combines TRBV9 with TRBJ2-1; TRBD1 agrees at 8 bases. The CDR3 totals 14 residues. With 4 bases clipped from V and 5 bases from J, the junction kept 5 bases outside the gene matches. Germline V gene sequence: CDR1 SGDLS, CDR2 YYNGEE. The CDR3 loop is CASSNRDRNNEQFF. The CDR3, as DNA: TGTGCCAGCAGCAACCGGGACAGGAACAATGAGCAGTTCTTC.

The chain recombines TRBV13 with TRBJ2-7; 12 positions match TRBD2. The germline V gene encodes CDR1 PRHDT and CDR2 FYEKMQ (reference sequence). There are 15 residues in the CDR3. With V trimmed by 5 bases and J by 3 bases, 5 bases remained unmatched. As DNA, the CDR3 is TGTGCCAGCAGCCCGACTAGCGGGAGAGACTACGAGCAGTACTTC. It translates to CASSPTSGRDYEQYF.

The chain is built from TRBV6-6 and TRBJ2-1; 8 positions match TRBD2. J was trimmed by 1 base and V by 2 bases; bases with no gene match: 4. CDR3 length: 16 amino acids. Per the germline V gene, CDR1 is MNHNY and CDR2 is SVGAGI (reference sequence). Here the CDR3 DNA reads TGTGCCAGCAGTTACGAAGCGGGGGATTCCTACAATGAGCAGTTCTTC. Amino acids: CASSYEAGDSYNEQFF.

The chain is built from TRBV11-3 and TRBJ1-2; D is possibly TRBD1 (5 bases). V dropped 3 bases and J dropped 4 bases, with 9 bases sitting between them. The CDR3 covers 13 residues. Germline CDR1 is SGHNT and CDR2 is YENEEA. The CDR3 sequence: CASSFPGTYGYTF. The CDR3 DNA sequence: TGTGCCAGCAGCTTCCCCGGGACCTATGGCTACACCTTC.

The J gene is TRBJ2-3, the V gene TRBV9; 9 nucleotides line up with TRBD1. CDR3 length: 14 residues. CDR1 is SGDLS and CDR2 is YYNGEE in the germline V gene. V lost 6 bases and J lost 4; bases outside the gene matches: 6. As DNA, the CDR3 is TGTGCCAGCACGGACAGGGGCGCTTCAGATACGCAGTATTTT. Residues: CASTDRGASDTQYF.

V is TRBV9 and J is TRBJ1-5; tentatively, D is TRBD1 (5 bases). From germline, CDR1 is SGDLS and CDR2 YYNGEE. The V gene lost 0 bases and the J gene lost 1 base, with 5 bases spanning the gap. The CDR3 is 14 amino acids. The CDR3 region is CASSVGDSNQPQHF. CDR3 DNA sequence: TGTGCCAGCAGCGTAGGGGACAGCAATCAGCCCCAGCATTTT.

This clone was detected only once. V is TRBV25-1 and J is TRBJ2-3; tentative D call: TRBD2 (6 bases). Germline V gives CDR1 MGHDK, CDR2 SYGVNS. The V end lost 10 bases, the J end lost 1 base, and 18 bases lay between the germline ends. This CDR3 comprises 15 residues. The CDR3 spells CATESVGSRTDTQYF. The CDR3 DNA is TGTGCCACCGAGTCTGTCGGGAGCCGCACAGATACGCAGTATTTT.

The rearrangement joins TRBV6-6 to TRBJ2-2; TRBD1 agrees at 7 bases. There are 15 residues in the CDR3. The V and J ends lost 5 bases and 4 bases, in that order; junction bases with no gene match: 7. Looked up from germline, CDR1 is MNHNY and CDR2 is SVGAGI (reference sequence). The CDR3 protein is CASSPTGYVTGELFF. CDR3 coding DNA: TGTGCCAGCAGTCCGACAGGGTATGTCACCGGGGAGCTGTTTTTT.

The chain couples TRBV11-2 to TRBJ2-7; 12 bases are a match to TRBD2. The V and J ends lost 8 bases and 7 bases, in that order; junction bases with no gene match: 6. Germline V lookup: CDR1 SGHAT, CDR2 FQNNGV. This CDR3 is 13 amino acids long. The DNA for the CDR3 is TGTGCCAGCGGAACTAGCGGGAGGCATGAGCAGTACTTC. Translated, it gives CASGTSGRHEQYF.

This clone was counted between two and nine times. V usage is TRBV7-6 and J usage is TRBJ2-3; perhaps D is TRBD1 or TRBD2 (5 bases each). Germline assignment: CDR1 SGHVS and CDR2 FNYEAQ. Trimming stripped 3 bases from V and 1 base from J, with 8 bases between. The CDR3 extends over 14 amino acids. For the CDR3, the DNA is TGTGCCAGCAGCTTGGGGGACCGCACAGATACGCAGTATTTT. This gives the protein CASSLGDRTDTQYF.

In DNA, the CDR3 is TGTGCCAGCAGCTCAATTGGGGGGAGTGATGCGCAGTATTTT. Protein: CASSSIGGSDAQYF. This chain uses TRBV7-8 with TRBJ2-3; the D gene is possibly TRBD2 (6 bases). CDR1 is SGHVS, CDR2 FQNEAQ, per germline. V lost 4 bases to trimming and J lost 10 bases, with 18 bases between them. The CDR3 totals 14 residues. Together with reference TRBV7-8 and TRBJ2-3, the CDR3 gives the full variable domain: GAGVSQSPRYKVAKRGQDVALRCDPISGHVSLFWYQQALGQGPEFLTYFQNEAQLDKSGLPSDRFFAERPEGSVSTLKIQRTQQEDSAVYLCASSSIGGSDAQYFGPGTRLTVL.

V gene TRBV10-3 combines with J gene TRBJ2-1; TRBD2 matches 12 bases. CDR3 length: 15 residues. V lost 6 bases and J lost 4; bases outside the gene matches: 4. Germline values: CDR1 ENHRY, CDR2 SYGVKD. CDR3 in DNA: TGTGCCATCAGCGCCACTAGCGGGGGGTACAATGAGCAGTTCTTC. Translation gives CAISATSGGYNEQFF.

This clone has only one observation. The chain carries TRBV7-9 and TRBJ2-7; TRBD2 aligns across 7 bases. CDR1 is SEHNR, CDR2 FQNEAQ, per germline (reference sequence). V trimming: 5 bases; J trimming: 2 bases; junction bases outside the gene matches: 15. The CDR3 is made up of 17 amino acids. The CDR3 DNA is TGTGCCAGCAGCCAAATCAACCCAGCGGGACTTACCTACGAGCAGTACTTC. The encoded protein is CASSQINPAGLTYEQYF.

This clone was seen more than once but under ten times. The CDR3 nucleotides read TGTGCCACCAGCAGAGTTTTGGGCAGGACACAAGAGACCCAGTACTTC. This codes for CATSRVLGRTQETQYF. The chain joins TRBV15 to TRBJ2-5; a possible D gene is TRBD1 (5 bases). The CDR3 has 16 residues. Germline V gene data show CDR1 as LNHNV and CDR2 as YYDKDF (reference sequence). V was shortened by 1 base and J by 2 bases, with 14 bases between the two germline ends.

The gene calls are TRBV11-2 and TRBJ2-7; D not certain. The CDR3 length is 13 residues. The germline gives CDR1 SGHAT, CDR2 FQNNGV. V lost 5 bases and J lost 2, with 10 bases in between. CDR3 nucleotides: TGTGCCAGCAGCCCGCCGTCACCCTACGAGCAGTACTTC. This gives the protein CASSPPSPYEQYF.

The chain couples TRBV28 to TRBJ1-5; D is undetermined. This CDR3 comprises 16 residues. With 3 bases removed from V and 0 bases from J, the gap between germline ends came to 12 bases. CDR1 and CDR2 (germline): MDHEN, SYDVKM. The CDR3 region has the DNA TGTGCCAGCAGTTTGTTTAGAGGGAATAGCAATCAGCCCCAGCATTTT. The encoded protein is CASSLFRGNSNQPQHF.

The V and J genes are TRBV10-2 and TRBJ1-1, with 8 positions matching TRBD1. This CDR3 region has 14 residues. With 8 bases clipped from V and 2 bases from J, the junction kept 7 bases outside the gene matches. Germline loops: CDR1 WSHSY, CDR2 SAAADI. CDR3 sequence: CASQDRALNTEAFF. The CDR3, as DNA: TGCGCCAGCCAGGACAGGGCCCTTAACACTGAAGCTTTCTTT.

The gene calls are TRBV19 and TRBJ2-7, with 9 bases identical to TRBD1. Germline V lookup: CDR1 LNHDA, CDR2 SQIVND (reference sequence). V trimming: 2 bases; J trimming: 1 base; junction bases outside the gene matches: 3. This CDR3 is 15 amino acids long. CDR3 region: CASSIWDRESYEQYF. DNA of the CDR3: TGTGCCAGTAGTATATGGGACAGGGAGTCCTACGAGCAGTACTTC.

The chain recombines TRBV7-6 with TRBJ2-1, with 7 bases identical to TRBD1. Trimming removed 5 bases from V and 8 bases from J; junction bases left unmatched: 15. CDR3 size: 16 residues. The germline gives CDR1 SGHVS, CDR2 FNYEAQ. CDR3 in amino acids: CASSAHRGLMGYEQFF. Written as DNA, the CDR3 is TGTGCCAGCAGCGCGCACAGGGGCCTGATGGGGTATGAGCAGTTCTTC.